This T cell receptor beta chain was sequenced for a study of blood T cell repertoires in COVID-19 (dated by TCRdb to the early 2020s). Study-level background: Samples from collaborators originated in the United States, Italy and Spain and spanned both the acute and convalescent phases of COVID-19. Where HLA class I and class II types were available, the types were taken from metadata supplied by the sample provider, not from assay-based typing. A de-identified subject ID, COVID-19 status, age in years and sex were almost always included in the sample metadata. The samples were drawn from two sources: the first 160 participants of the ongoing ImmuneRACE study, and approximately 1,300 subjects contributed by 6 global collaborators. Subjects who had been exposed to COVID-19, were actively infected with it, or had recovered from it provided the deeply sampled blood TCRbeta repertoires that made up the dataset. The repertoires were released in a freely available public database intended as a resource for research on the immune response to SARS-CoV-2. The material from the prospective study consisted of cDNA or gDNA derived from T cells, B-cell-depleted T cells, or PBMCs.

Paper-wide results and their limitations: The quantity of clinical and demographic metadata differed by source and by participant and was supplied without curation.

TCRbeta CDR3 regions were amplified from genomic DNA using the immunoSEQ Assay, a bias-controlled multiplex PCR. The authors processed their data as follows. Nucleated cell counts per sample were estimated from amplification of reference gene primers within the assay. To quantify the absolute abundance of each unique TCRbeta CDR3 rearrangement, sequence reads were collapsed and filtered. Productive Simpson clonality was computed per sample as the square root of Simpson's diversity index over productive rearrangements. In its TCRdb copy, this immuneACCESS table keeps in-frame sequences only and misses some clones. Where compared with another copy, unresolved V genes explain less than half of these, and the others have no known cause. The V and J calls and clone size are taken from that table; D and trimming were inferred from the DNA. The sample yields some 50,000 clones; around 80% were counted once. The biggest ten clones account for around 8.2% of the sample.

Each collaborating institution followed its own protocols to collect whole blood in K2EDTA tubes. For TCRbeta analysis, collaborator samples were shipped as frozen whole blood, as isolated PBMCs, or as DNA extracted from either sample type. V is shortened by 3 bases, J by 0 bases, and the region joining them spans 12 bases. The germline V gene provides CDR1 MRHNA and CDR2 SNTAGT. Taken from cysteine to phenylalanine, the CDR3 has 16 residues. This entry keeps only the CDR3 DNA: 48 bases, framed from base 1. As concerns this clone: Its binding antigen is unknown. No base quality values were provided; no much bigger clone lies one nucleotide off.

Recombination linked TRBV6-4 to TRBJ2-1, with TRBD1 perhaps the D gene, on 5 matching bases. This TCR came from a woman aged 80 or over with acute or convalescent COVID-19. Sequencing input: peripheral blood. The CDR3 in this case is CASSDWGASSYNEQFF. The nucleotides are TGTGCCAGCAGTGATTGGGGCGCGAGCTCCTACAATGAGCAGTTCTTC.